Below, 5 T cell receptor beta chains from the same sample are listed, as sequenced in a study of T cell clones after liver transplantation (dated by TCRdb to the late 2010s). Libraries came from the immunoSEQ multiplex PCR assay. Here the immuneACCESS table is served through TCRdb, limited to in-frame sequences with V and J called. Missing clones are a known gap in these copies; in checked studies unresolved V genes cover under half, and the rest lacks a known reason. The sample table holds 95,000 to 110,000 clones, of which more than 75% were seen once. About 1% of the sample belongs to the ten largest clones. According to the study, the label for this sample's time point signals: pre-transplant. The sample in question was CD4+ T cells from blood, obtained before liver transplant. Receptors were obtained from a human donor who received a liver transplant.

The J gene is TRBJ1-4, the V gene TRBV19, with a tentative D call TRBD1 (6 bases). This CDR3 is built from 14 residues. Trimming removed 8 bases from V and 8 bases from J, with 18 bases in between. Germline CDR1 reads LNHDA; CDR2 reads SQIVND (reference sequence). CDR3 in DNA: TGTGCCAGTGGCGGACCCTCCGGGGGCGAAAAACTGTTTTTT. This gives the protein CASGGPSGGEKLFF.

The CDR3 protein is CASSYSGEQYF. CDR3 in DNA: TGTGCCAGCAGTTACTCAGGCGAGCAGTACTTC. This chain connects TRBV6-5 to TRBJ2-7; no clear D. The CDR3 consists of 11 residues. Trimming shortened V by 0 bases and J by 6 bases, and 3 bases separated the two germline ends. Germline values: CDR1 MNHEY, CDR2 SVGAGI.

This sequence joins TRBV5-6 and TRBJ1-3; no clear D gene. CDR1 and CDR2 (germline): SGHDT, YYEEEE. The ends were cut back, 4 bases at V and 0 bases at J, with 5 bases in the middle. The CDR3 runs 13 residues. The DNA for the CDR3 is TGTGCCAGCAGCCCCGTCTCTGGAAACACCATATATTTT. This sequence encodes CASSPVSGNTIYF.

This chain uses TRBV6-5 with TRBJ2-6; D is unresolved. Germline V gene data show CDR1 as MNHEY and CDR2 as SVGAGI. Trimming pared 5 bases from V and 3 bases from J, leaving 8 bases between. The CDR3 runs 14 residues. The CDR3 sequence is CASSRTFGANVLTF. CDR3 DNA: TGTGCCAGCAGTAGAACATTTGGGGCCAACGTCCTGACTTTC.

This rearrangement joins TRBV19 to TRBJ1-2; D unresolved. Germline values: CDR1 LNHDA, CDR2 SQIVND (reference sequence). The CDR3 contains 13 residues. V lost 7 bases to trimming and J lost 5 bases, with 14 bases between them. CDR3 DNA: TGTGCCAGTACTCCCCGCCAAGGGTATGGCTACACCTTC. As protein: CASTPRQGYGYTF. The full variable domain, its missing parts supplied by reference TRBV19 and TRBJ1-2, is DGGITQSPKYLFRKEGQNVTLSCEQNLNHDAMYWYRQDPGQGLRLIYYSQIVNDFQKGDIAEGYSVSREKKESFPLTVTSAQKNPTAFYLCASTPRQGYGYTFGSGTRLTVV.